These 5 T cell receptor beta chains came from one sample sequenced in a study of CD8+ T cells in alopecia areata. The sorting of pooled cutaneous lymph node cells relied on CD4, CD8alpha, NKG2D, NKG2ACE and other markers. As the sequencing template, cDNA was produced by extracting RNA and reverse transcribing it. Some clones are missing from TCRdb's copy, which holds only in-frame ones; the method was immunoSEQ multiplex PCR. The sample contains more than 250,000 clones, none of them singletons. Sequencing used CD4+ T cells sorted from a lymph node. These receptors all come from a C3H/HeJ mouse with alopecia areata. MHC haplotype of the mouse line: H2-k.

This clone has a handful of counts. Gene names follow the mouse nomenclature. The CDR3 end falls 4 residues outside the read, so it is completed with the germline J gene. This chain links TRBV13-3 with TRBJ2-1; 8 positions agree with TRBD2. There are 14 residues in the CDR3. The germline gives CDR1 NNHDY, CDR2 SYVADS. CDR3 sequence: CASSEGLGWAEQFF. The DNA read from the CDR3 is TGTGCCAGCAGTGAAGGACTGGGATGGGCT.

This clone was observed at least ten times. Gene names are mouse gene names. From the germline J gene comes the end of the CDR3, since the read stops 4 residues before it. In the same sample, other DNA sequences code for this CDR3. The J gene is TRBJ2-3, the V gene TRBV13-1, with D perhaps TRBD1 (6 bases). This CDR3 is built from 15 residues. V shed 2 bases and J shed 0 bases, with 10 bases lying between them. CDR1 and CDR2 from the germline V gene are NSHNY and SYGAGN. CDR3: CASSEGTTSAETLYF. The sequenced part of the CDR3 DNA is TGTGCCAGCAGTGAAGGGACAACTAGTGCAGAA.

With respect to this clone: Germline and genes here are mouse. The observed sequence ends 4 residues before the CDR3 terminus, with the missing tail filled in from the germline J gene. The chain combines TRBV5 with TRBJ2-5; TRBD2 agrees at 7 bases. Germline V lookup: CDR1 LGHNA, CDR2 YNLKQL (reference sequence). This CDR3 comprises 15 residues. CDR3 protein: CASSQEVGGRDTQYF. The sequenced part of the CDR3 DNA is TGTGCCAGCAGCCAAGAGGTGGGGGGACGAGAC.

This clone was counted between two and nine times. All gene names here are mouse names. The read terminates 4 residues ahead of where the CDR3 ends, so the germline J gene completes it. The chain is built from TRBV29 and TRBJ2-3; perhaps TRBD1 as D (5 bases). Trimming pared 6 bases from V and 0 bases from J, leaving 10 bases between. Germline CDR1 reads MSHET; CDR2 reads SYDVDS. The CDR3 spans 14 residues. CDR3 DNA (partial): TGTGCTAGCAGCAGGACAACTAGTGCAGAA. Protein product: CASSRTTSAE. In full, the CDR3 is CASSRTTSAETLYF.

Remarks on this clone: Germline and genes: mouse. The read gets to within 4 residues of the CDR3 end, and the germline J gene fills in the rest. The rearrangement links TRBV19 to TRBJ2-5, with a weak D call TRBD2 (5 bases). Germline CDR1 and CDR2: FNHDT and SITEND (reference sequence). The V end was cut by 5 bases, the J end by 0 bases, with 13 bases between. The CDR3 sequence is 15 residues long. The part of the CDR3 DNA that was read is TGTGCCAGCAGGCCCCCGACTGTTAACCAAGAC. It codes for CASRPPTVNQD. The complete CDR3 sequence is CASRPPTVNQDTQYF.